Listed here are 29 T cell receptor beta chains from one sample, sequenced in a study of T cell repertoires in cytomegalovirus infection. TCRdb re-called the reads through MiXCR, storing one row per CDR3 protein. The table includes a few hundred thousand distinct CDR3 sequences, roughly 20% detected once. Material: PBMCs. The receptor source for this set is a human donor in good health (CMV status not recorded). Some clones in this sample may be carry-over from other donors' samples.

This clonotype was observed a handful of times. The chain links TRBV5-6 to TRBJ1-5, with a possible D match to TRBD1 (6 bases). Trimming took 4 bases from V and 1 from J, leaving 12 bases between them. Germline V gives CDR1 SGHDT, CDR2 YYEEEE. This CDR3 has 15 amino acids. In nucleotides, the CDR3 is TGTGCCAGCAGCGCATACAGGGCCAGCAATCAGCCCCAGCATTTT. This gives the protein CASSAYRASNQPQHF.

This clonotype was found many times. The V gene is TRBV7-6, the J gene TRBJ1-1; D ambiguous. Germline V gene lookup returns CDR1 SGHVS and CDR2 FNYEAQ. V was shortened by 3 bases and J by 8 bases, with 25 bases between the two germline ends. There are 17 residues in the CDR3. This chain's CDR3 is CASSFTQVVLQGGEAFF. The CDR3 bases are TGTGCCAGCAGCTTCACACAAGTAGTCTTGCAAGGTGGGGAAGCTTTCTTT.

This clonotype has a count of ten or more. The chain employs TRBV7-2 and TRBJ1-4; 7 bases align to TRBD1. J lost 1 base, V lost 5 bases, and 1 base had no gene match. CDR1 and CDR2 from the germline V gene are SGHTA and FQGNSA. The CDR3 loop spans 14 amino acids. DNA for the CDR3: TGTGCCAGCAGCCCAGGGGGAACTAATGAAAAACTGTTTTTT. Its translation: CASSPGGTNEKLFF. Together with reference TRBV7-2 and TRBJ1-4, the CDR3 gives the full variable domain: GAGVSQSPSNKVTEKGKDVELRCDPISGHTALYWYRQSLGQGLEFLIYFQGNSAPDKSGLPSDRFSAERTGGSVSTLTIQRTQQEDSAVYLCASSPGGTNEKLFFGSGTQLSVL.

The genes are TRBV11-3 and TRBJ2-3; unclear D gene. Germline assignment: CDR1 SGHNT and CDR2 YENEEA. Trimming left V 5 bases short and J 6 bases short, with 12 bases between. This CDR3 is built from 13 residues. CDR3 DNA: TGTGCCAGCAGCGGCGGATTTAGGGATACGCAGTATTTT. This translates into CASSGGFRDTQYF. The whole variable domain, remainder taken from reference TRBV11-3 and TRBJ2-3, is EAGVVQSPRYKIIEKKQPVAFWCNPISGHNTLYWYLQNLGQGPELLIRYENEEAVDDSQLPKDRFSAERLKGVDSTLKIQPAELGDSAVYLCASSGGFRDTQYFGPGTRLTVL.

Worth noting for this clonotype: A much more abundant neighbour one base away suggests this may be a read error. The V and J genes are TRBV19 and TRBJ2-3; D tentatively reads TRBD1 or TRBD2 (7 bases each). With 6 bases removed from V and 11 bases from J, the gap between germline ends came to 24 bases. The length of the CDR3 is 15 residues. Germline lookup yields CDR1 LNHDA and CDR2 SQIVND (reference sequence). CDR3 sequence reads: CASRRDREGTGMQYF. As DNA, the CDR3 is TGTGCCAGTAGAAGAGACAGGGAGGGCACTGGTATGCAGTATTTT.

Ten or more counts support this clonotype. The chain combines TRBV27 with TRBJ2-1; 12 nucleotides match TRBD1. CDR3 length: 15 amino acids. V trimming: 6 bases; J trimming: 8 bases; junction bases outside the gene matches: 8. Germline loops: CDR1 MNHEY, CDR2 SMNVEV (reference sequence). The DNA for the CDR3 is TGTGCCAGCAGCCTTCAGGGACAGGGGGCTGATGAGCAGTTCTTC. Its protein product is CASSLQGQGADEQFF.

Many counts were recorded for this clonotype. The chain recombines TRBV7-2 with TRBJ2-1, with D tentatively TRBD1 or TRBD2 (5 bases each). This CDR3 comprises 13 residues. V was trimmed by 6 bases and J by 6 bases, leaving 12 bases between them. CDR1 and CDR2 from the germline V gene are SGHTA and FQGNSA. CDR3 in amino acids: CASRKGTANEQFF. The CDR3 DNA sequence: TGTGCCAGCAGGAAGGGGACGGCCAATGAGCAGTTCTTC.

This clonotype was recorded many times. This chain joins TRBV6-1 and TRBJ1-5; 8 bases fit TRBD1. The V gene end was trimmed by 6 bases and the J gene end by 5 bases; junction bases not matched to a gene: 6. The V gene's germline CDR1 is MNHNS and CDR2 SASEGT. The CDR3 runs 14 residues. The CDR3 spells CASRDRVGDQPQHF. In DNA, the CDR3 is TGTGCCAGCAGGGACAGGGTGGGGGATCAGCCCCAGCATTTT.

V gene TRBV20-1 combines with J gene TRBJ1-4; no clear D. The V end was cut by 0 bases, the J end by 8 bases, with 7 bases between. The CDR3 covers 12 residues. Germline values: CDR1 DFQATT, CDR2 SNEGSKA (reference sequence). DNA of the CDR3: TGCAGTGCTAGAGATGTAGGGGAAAAACTGTTTTTT. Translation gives CSARDVGEKLFF.

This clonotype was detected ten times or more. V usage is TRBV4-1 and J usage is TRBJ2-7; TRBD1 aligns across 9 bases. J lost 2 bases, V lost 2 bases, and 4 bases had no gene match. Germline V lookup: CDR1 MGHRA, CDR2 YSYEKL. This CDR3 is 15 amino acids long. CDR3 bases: TGCGCCAGCAGCCAATTGACAGGGGGAACCTACGAGCAGTACTTC. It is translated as CASSQLTGGTYEQYF.

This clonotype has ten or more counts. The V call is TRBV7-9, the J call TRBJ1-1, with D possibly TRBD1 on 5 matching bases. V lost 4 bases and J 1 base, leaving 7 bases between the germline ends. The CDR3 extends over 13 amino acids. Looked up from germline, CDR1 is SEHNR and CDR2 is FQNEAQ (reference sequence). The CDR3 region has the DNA TGTGCCAGCAGCTGGGACGGGAACACTGAAGCTTTCTTT. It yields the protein CASSWDGNTEAFF.

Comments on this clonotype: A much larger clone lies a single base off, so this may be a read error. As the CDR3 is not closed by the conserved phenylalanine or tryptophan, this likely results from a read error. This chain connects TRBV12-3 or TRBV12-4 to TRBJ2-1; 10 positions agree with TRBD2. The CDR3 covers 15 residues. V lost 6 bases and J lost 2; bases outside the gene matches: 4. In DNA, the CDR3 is TGTGCCAGCAGGCCCACTAGCGGGGCCTACAATGAGCAGTTCATC. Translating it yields CASRPTSGAYNEQFI.

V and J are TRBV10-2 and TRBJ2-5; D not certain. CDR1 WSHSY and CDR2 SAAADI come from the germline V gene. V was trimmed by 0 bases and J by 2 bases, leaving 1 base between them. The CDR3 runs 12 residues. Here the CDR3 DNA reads TGCGCCAGCAGTGAGTCGCAAGAGACCCAGTACTTC. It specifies CASSESQETQYF.

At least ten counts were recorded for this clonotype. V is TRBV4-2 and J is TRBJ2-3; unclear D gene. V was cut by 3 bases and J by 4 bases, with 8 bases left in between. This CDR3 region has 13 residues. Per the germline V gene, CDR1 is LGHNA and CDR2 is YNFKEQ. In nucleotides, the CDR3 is TGTGCCAGCAGCCATCAGCTGGCAGATACGCAGTATTTT. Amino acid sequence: CASSHQLADTQYF.

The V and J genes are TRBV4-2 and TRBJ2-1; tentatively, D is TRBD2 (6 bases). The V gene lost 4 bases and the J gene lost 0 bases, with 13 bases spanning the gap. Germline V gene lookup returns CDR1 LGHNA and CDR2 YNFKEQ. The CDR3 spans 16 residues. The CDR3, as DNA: TGTGCCAGCAGCCCAACCAGCGGGCCCTCCTACAATGAGCAGTTCTTC. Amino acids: CASSPTSGPSYNEQFF.

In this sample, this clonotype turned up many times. This chain's CDR3 is CASSHDRISYEQYF. CDR3 coding DNA: TGTGCCAGCAGCCACGACAGGATATCCTACGAGCAGTACTTC. The gene calls are TRBV7-8 and TRBJ2-7; maybe TRBD1 (6 bases). The germline CDR1 and CDR2 sequences are SGHVS and FQNEAQ. This CDR3 spans 14 amino acids. V shed 5 bases and J shed 1 base, with 12 bases lying between them.

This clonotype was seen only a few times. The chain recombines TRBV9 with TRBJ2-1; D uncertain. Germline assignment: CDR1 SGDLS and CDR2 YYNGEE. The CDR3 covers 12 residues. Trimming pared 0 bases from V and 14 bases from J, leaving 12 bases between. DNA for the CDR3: TGTGCCAGCAGCGTAGATACGTCGCTAAAGTTCTTC. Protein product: CASSVDTSLKFF.

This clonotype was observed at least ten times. CDR3 protein: CASREQTGGSIEQYF. In DNA form, the CDR3 reads TGTGCCAGCAGGGAGCAGACAGGGGGTTCTATCGAGCAGTACTTC. The chain has TRBV2 and TRBJ2-7; 9 positions agree with TRBD1. Germline V gene data show CDR1 as SNHLY and CDR2 as FYNNEI. The CDR3 is made up of 15 amino acids. With 6 bases clipped from V and 6 bases from J, the junction kept 12 bases outside the gene matches.

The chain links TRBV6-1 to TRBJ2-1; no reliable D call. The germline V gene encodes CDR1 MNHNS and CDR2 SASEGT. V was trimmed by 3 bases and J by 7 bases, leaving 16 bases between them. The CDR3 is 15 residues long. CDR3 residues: CASSEWQRASNEQFF. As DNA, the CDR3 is TGTGCCAGCAGTGAGTGGCAGCGAGCTTCTAATGAGCAGTTCTTC.

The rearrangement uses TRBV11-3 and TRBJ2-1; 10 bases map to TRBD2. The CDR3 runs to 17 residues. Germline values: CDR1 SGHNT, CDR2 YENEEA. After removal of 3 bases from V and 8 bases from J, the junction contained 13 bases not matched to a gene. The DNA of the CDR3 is TGTGCCAGCAGCTTGGGGCTAGCGGGAGCCCTCCCAGATGAGCAGTTCTTC. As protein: CASSLGLAGALPDEQFF.

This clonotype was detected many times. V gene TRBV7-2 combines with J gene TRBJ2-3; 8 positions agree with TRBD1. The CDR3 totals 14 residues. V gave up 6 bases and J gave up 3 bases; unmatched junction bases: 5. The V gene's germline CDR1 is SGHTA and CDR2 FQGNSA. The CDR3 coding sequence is TGTGCCAGCAGGGAAAGGACAGGGACAGATACGCAGTATTTT. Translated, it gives CASRERTGTDTQYF.

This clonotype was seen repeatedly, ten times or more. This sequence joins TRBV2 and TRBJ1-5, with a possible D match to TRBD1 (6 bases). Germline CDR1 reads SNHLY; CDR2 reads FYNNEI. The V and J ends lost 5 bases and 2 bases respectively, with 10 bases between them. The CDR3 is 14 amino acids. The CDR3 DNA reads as TGTGCCAGCAGTAAGGACAGAGGCAATCAGCCCCAGCATTTT. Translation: CASSKDRGNQPQHF.

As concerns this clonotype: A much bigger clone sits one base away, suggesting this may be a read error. CDR3 nucleotides: TGTGCCAGCAGCCGACAGGGGGCGAGCTCCTACGGGCAGTACTTC. Translation: CASSRQGASSYGQYF. This chain uses TRBV7-2 with TRBJ2-7; 10 bases match TRBD1. CDR3 length: 15 amino acids. The germline gives CDR1 SGHTA, CDR2 FQGNSA.

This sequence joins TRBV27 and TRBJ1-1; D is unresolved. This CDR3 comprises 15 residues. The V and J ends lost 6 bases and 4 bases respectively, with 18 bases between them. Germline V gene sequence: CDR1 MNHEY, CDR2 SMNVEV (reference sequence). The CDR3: CASSPGRDWGTEAFF. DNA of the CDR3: TGTGCCAGCAGCCCAGGACGTGACTGGGGCACTGAAGCTTTCTTT.

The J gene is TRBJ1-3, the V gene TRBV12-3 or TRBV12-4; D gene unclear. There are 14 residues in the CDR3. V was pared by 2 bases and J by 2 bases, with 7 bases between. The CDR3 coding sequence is TGTGCCAGCAGTTTACGGGGTCCTGGAAACACCATATATTTT. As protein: CASSLRGPGNTIYF.

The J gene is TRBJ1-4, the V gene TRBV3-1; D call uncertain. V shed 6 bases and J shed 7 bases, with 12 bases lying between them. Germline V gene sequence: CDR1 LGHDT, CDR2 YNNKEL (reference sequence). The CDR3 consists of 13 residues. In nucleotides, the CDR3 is TGTGCCAGCAGTTTTGAAGAACCTGAAAAACTGTTTTTT. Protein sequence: CASSFEEPEKLFF.

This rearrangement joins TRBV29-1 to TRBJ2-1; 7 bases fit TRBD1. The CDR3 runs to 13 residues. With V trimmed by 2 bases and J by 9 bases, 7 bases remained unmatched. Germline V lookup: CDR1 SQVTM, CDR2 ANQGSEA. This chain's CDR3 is CSVERFQGVEQFF. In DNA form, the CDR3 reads TGCAGCGTTGAACGGTTCCAGGGGGTTGAGCAGTTCTTC.

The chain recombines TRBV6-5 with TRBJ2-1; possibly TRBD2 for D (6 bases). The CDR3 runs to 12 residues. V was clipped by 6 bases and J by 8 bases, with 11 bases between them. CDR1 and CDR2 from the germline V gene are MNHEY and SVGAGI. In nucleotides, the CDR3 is TGTGCCAGCAGCCGGGACTTGGATGAGCAGTTCTTC. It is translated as CASSRDLDEQFF.

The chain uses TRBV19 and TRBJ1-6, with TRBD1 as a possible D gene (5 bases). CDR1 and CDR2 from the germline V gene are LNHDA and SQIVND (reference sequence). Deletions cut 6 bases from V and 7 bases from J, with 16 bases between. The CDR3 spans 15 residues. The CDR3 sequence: CASRNWGVGNSPLHF. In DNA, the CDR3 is TGTGCCAGTAGAAATTGGGGGGTTGGAAATTCACCCCTCCACTTT.